Following are 29 T cell receptor beta chains from one sample sequenced in a study of T cell repertoires in cytomegalovirus infection. In TCRdb, the reads were re-called with MiXCR into one record per CDR3 protein. Of fewer than 700,000 distinct CDR3 sequences listed, approximately 24% are singletons. Sample: CD8+ T cells from PBMCs. These receptors all stem from a human donor in good health (CMV status not recorded). Some clones in this sample may be carry-over from other donors' samples.

This clonotype has a count of ten or more. DNA for the CDR3: TGTGCCGCGAGGGGAGGACCCAAGAACACTGAAGCTTTCTTT. This translates into CAARGGPKNTEAFF. The chain combines TRBV2 with TRBJ1-1; maybe TRBD1 (5 bases). Germline assignment: CDR1 SNHLY and CDR2 FYNNEI. The CDR3 is 14 amino acids. The V and J ends lost 11 bases and 1 base respectively, with 17 bases between them.

The sample holds many counts of this clonotype. The chain employs TRBV7-6 and TRBJ1-5; no clear D gene. The CDR3 is 14 amino acids. Trimming pared 5 bases from V and 1 base from J, leaving 9 bases between. Germline V gene sequence: CDR1 SGHVS, CDR2 FNYEAQ. The CDR3 loop reads CASSPTISNQPQHF. CDR3 sequence (DNA): TGTGCCAGCAGCCCCACAATAAGCAATCAGCCCCAGCATTTT.

Only a few counts were recorded for this clonotype. The rearrangement uses TRBV4-3 and TRBJ1-1; D may be TRBD1 (5 bases). The V gene lost 3 bases and the J gene lost 0 bases, with 11 bases spanning the gap. CDR3 length: 15 residues. Germline V gene data show CDR1 as LGHNA and CDR2 as YSLEER. In nucleotides, the CDR3 is TGCGCCAGCAGCCAGTCATACAGGCTGAACACTGAAGCTTTCTTT. Amino acid sequence: CASSQSYRLNTEAFF.

The chain employs TRBV7-1 and TRBJ2-2; the D gene is possibly TRBD1 (6 bases). TRBV7-1 is annotated as an ORF whose role is uncertain. V was clipped by 7 bases and J by 3 bases, with 15 bases between them. This CDR3 region has 15 residues. CDR3 DNA sequence: TGTGCCAGCACCCATCCAGGGGCCTACACCGGGGAGCTGTTTTTT. This translates into CASTHPGAYTGELFF.

V is TRBV5-6 and J is TRBJ2-5; D remains unclear. Germline CDR1 reads SGHDT; CDR2 reads YYEEEE. The CDR3 sequence is 14 residues long. Trimming removed 4 bases at V and 0 bases at J, with 10 bases between. The CDR3 region is CASSPDAYQETQYF. CDR3 coding DNA: TGTGCCAGCAGCCCCGACGCGTACCAAGAGACCCAGTACTTC.

On this clonotype itself: At one end, the junction sequence differs from germline, possibly due to a read error. The V gene is TRBV6-5, the J gene TRBJ2-1, with unresolved D. The CDR3 runs 12 residues. CDR1 is MNHEY, CDR2 SVGAGI, per germline. The CDR3 here is CANSAPSRPWFF. CDR3 in DNA: TGTGCCAACAGTGCCCCGTCACGGCCGTGGTTCTTC.

This clonotype was counted a few times. The rearrangement links TRBV6-1 to TRBJ1-1, with a weak D call TRBD1 (5 bases). CDR3 size: 17 residues. The germline V gene has CDR1 MNHNS and CDR2 SASEGT. Trimming removed 1 base from V and 3 bases from J, with 18 bases in between. The CDR3 here is CASSEDSGTLLDTEAFF. The CDR3 DNA sequence: TGTGCCAGCAGTGAAGATTCTGGGACCCTACTAGACACTGAAGCTTTCTTT.

The chain couples TRBV6-2 or TRBV6-3 to TRBJ2-3; 11 bases fit TRBD2. The CDR3 totals 17 residues. The germline gives CDR1 MNHEY, CDR2 SVGEGT. V lost 3 bases, J lost 1 base, and 6 bases stayed unmatched. CDR3 protein: CASSYGLAGGRTDTQYF. The CDR3 DNA follows: TGTGCCAGCAGTTATGGTCTAGCGGGAGGACGCACAGATACGCAGTATTTT.

This chain links TRBV11-2 with TRBJ2-7, with D hard to call. Trimming removed 3 bases from V and 3 bases from J, with 12 bases in between. This CDR3 spans 14 amino acids. Germline V gene sequence: CDR1 SGHAT, CDR2 FQNNGV. The CDR3 coding sequence is TGTGCCAGCAGCTTTGAAGTGACCGGCTACGAGCAGTACTTC. It translates to CASSFEVTGYEQYF.

In this sample, this clonotype turned up once. This chain connects TRBV7-6 to TRBJ2-2; TRBD2 might be the D (6 bases). The CDR3 runs to 13 residues. Germline-derived CDR1 and CDR2 are SGHVS and FNYEAQ. CDR3 amino acids: CASRRRGAGELFF. CDR3 coding DNA: TGTGCTTCGCGACGGCGGGGCGCCGGGGAGCTGTTTTTT.

The chain recombines TRBV10-2 with TRBJ1-1; TRBD1 might be the D (6 bases). The CDR3 spans 12 residues. V gave up 8 bases and J gave up 4 bases, with 11 bases separating them. The germline V gene has CDR1 WSHSY and CDR2 SAAADI. The CDR3 reads CASQQGATEAFF. CDR3 nucleotides: TGCGCCAGCCAACAGGGAGCCACTGAAGCTTTCTTT.

In this sample, this clonotype turned up a few times. This rearrangement joins TRBV10-2 to TRBJ2-6; 7 bases align to TRBD2. J was trimmed by 2 bases and V by 5 bases; bases with no gene match: 3. The CDR3 runs to 15 residues. Germline V CDR1 and CDR2: WSHSY, SAAADI. The CDR3 DNA sequence: TGCGCCAGCAGTAACGGGGGGACTGGGGCCAACGTCCTGACTTTC. Protein: CASSNGGTGANVLTF.

This clonotype was seen a handful of times. V gene TRBV7-9 combines with J gene TRBJ2-3; D is possibly TRBD2 (5 bases). The CDR3 is made up of 18 amino acids. In germline, CDR1 is SEHNR, CDR2 FQNEAQ (reference sequence). Trimming took 0 bases from V and 6 from J, leaving 22 bases between them. CDR3 sequence (DNA): TGTGCCAGCAGCTTAGCAAGTTTGGGTCGGGGATTTCCGGATACGCAGTATTTT. Translating gives CASSLASLGRGFPDTQYF.

This chain links TRBV2 with TRBJ2-1; D not resolved. This CDR3 is built from 11 residues. The germline V gene encodes CDR1 SNHLY and CDR2 FYNNEI. Trimming stripped 10 bases from V and 7 bases from J, with 11 bases between. The CDR3 sequence: CATLSGNEQFF. CDR3 DNA sequence: TGTGCCACCCTCTCTGGGAATGAGCAGTTCTTC.

This clonotype was counted ten times or more. This chain joins TRBV7-6 and TRBJ2-2; TRBD1 matches at 9 bases. Germline loops: CDR1 SGHVS, CDR2 FNYEAQ. V shed 1 base and J 3 bases; nucleotides not matched to a gene: 6. This CDR3 has 17 amino acids. The chain's CDR3 is CASSLGSGQGYTGELFF. The CDR3 bases are TGTGCCAGCAGCTTAGGGTCGGGACAGGGTTACACCGGGGAGCTGTTTTTT.

This clonotype came up many times. The chain joins TRBV28 to TRBJ1-1, with D possibly matching TRBD1 (5 bases). V was shortened by 7 bases and J by 3 bases, with 15 bases between the two germline ends. Germline lookup yields CDR1 MDHEN and CDR2 SYDVKM. The CDR3 totals 14 residues. This CDR3 is CASNPDRYHTEAFF. The CDR3 bases are TGTGCCAGCAACCCTGACAGATACCACACTGAAGCTTTCTTT.

The CDR3 nucleotides read TGTGCCAGCAGCTTAGTGTCCCAGGAGAACTATGGCTACACCTTC. It specifies CASSLVSQENYGYTF. The chain has TRBV7-9 and TRBJ1-2; D ambiguous. Germline V gene sequence: CDR1 SEHNR, CDR2 FQNEAQ (reference sequence). The CDR3 covers 15 residues. V gave up 1 base and J gave up 2 bases, with 11 bases separating them.

In regard to this clonotype: Without the conserved terminal phenylalanine or tryptophan, this CDR3 likely stems from a read error. The chain joins TRBV7-8 to TRBJ2-2; TRBD1 or TRBD2 may be the D gene (7 bases each). CDR1 is SGHVS, CDR2 FQNEAQ, per germline. The CDR3 runs 15 residues. The DNA for the CDR3 is TGTACCAGCAGCACCAGCAGGGGGGGCACCGGGGAGCTGTTTGTT. It specifies CTSSTSRGGTGELFV.

V usage is TRBV5-1 and J usage is TRBJ2-7, with a possible D match to TRBD2 (5 bases). Trimming cost V 0 bases and J 0 bases, with 10 bases left between them. Germline V gene data show CDR1 as SGHRS and CDR2 as YFSETQ. This CDR3 comprises 15 residues. CDR3 sequence: CASSLESGSSYEQYF. The CDR3 DNA is TGCGCCAGCAGCTTGGAGAGTGGGAGCTCCTACGAGCAGTACTTC.

The sample holds a few counts of this clonotype. The J gene is TRBJ2-2, the V gene TRBV24-1; D is ambiguous. Trimming pared 7 bases from V and 2 bases from J, leaving 10 bases between. The CDR3 extends over 14 amino acids. Germline values: CDR1 KGHDR, CDR2 SFDVKD. The CDR3 nucleotides read TGTGCCACCAGCTTTAATTCAAACACCGGGGAGCTGTTTTTT. Translated: CATSFNSNTGELFF.

V usage is TRBV29-1 and J usage is TRBJ2-3; TRBD1 agrees at 11 bases. V lost 7 bases, J lost 1 base, and 4 bases stayed unmatched. The CDR3 totals 14 residues. Germline lookup yields CDR1 SQVTM and CDR2 ANQGSEA. CDR3 sequence reads: CSAEGQGGTDTQYF. CDR3 nucleotides: TGCAGCGCCGAGGGACAGGGGGGCACAGATACGCAGTATTTT.

The genes are TRBV20-1 and TRBJ2-1, with D unclear. V was clipped by 6 bases and J by 0 bases, with 15 bases between them. CDR1 is DFQATT, CDR2 SNEGSKA, per germline (reference sequence). The CDR3 is 15 residues long. CDR3 bases: TGCAGTGCGGAGCCTATGTTGAGCTCCTACAATGAGCAGTTCTTC. Protein sequence: CSAEPMLSSYNEQFF.

The rearrangement links TRBV12-5 to TRBJ2-1; 12 bases line up with TRBD1. This CDR3 region has 16 residues. The germline V gene has CDR1 LGHNT and CDR2 FRNRAP. V shed 2 bases, J shed 4 bases, and the junction held 3 bases outside the gene matches. In nucleotides, the CDR3 is TGTGCTAGTGGTTTGCCGGGACAGGGGGCTTACAATGAGCAGTTCTTC. As protein: CASGLPGQGAYNEQFF.

The chain joins TRBV6-6 to TRBJ2-2; TRBD2 agrees at 9 bases. The germline V gene encodes CDR1 MNHNY and CDR2 SVGAGI (reference sequence). CDR3 size: 15 residues. Trimming at V came to 2 bases and at J to 7 bases, leaving 5 bases not matched to a gene. The CDR3 protein is CASSYGGGAVGELFF. The CDR3, as DNA: TGTGCCAGCAGTTACGGCGGGGGGGCGGTCGGGGAGCTGTTTTTT.

V is TRBV29-1 and J is TRBJ2-7; 13 bases agree with TRBD2. Germline lookup yields CDR1 SQVTM and CDR2 ANQGSEA. CDR3 size: 13 residues. The junction had 4 bases not matched to a gene; V was cut back by 5 bases and J by 6 bases. The CDR3 region is CSVRTSGGGEQYV. DNA of the CDR3: TGCAGCGTTAGGACTAGCGGGGGTGGCGAGCAGTACGTC.

This clonotype was observed a handful of times. The chain carries TRBV14 and TRBJ2-3; possible D gene TRBD2, 5 bases. Germline values: CDR1 SGHDN, CDR2 FVKESK. Trimming pared 1 base from V and 1 base from J, leaving 18 bases between. The CDR3 consists of 18 residues. The CDR3 loop is CASSQGWWEPRGTDTQYF. The CDR3, as DNA: TGTGCCAGCAGCCAAGGGTGGTGGGAACCGAGGGGCACAGATACGCAGTATTTT.

The chain uses TRBV28 and TRBJ2-2; possibly TRBD1 for D (6 bases). The ends were cut back, 5 bases at V and 3 bases at J, with 13 bases in the middle. The germline V gene has CDR1 MDHEN and CDR2 SYDVKM. The CDR3 has 15 amino acids. Here the CDR3 DNA reads TGTGCCAGCAGTGACACAGGGATGGACACCGGGGAGCTGTTTTTT. Its protein product is CASSDTGMDTGELFF.

The sample holds a few counts of this clonotype. CDR3 amino acids: CASSKGQPAQPQHF. The CDR3 DNA is TGTGCCAGCAGTAAGGGACAACCGGCTCAGCCCCAGCATTTT. This chain links TRBV6-2 or TRBV6-3 with TRBJ1-5, with D perhaps TRBD1 (6 bases). The ends were cut back, 5 bases at V and 6 bases at J, with 14 bases in the middle. Germline-derived CDR1 and CDR2 are MNHEY and SVGEGT. This CDR3 has 14 amino acids.

The chain combines TRBV2 with TRBJ2-5, with D possibly TRBD2 on 6 matching bases. From germline, CDR1 is SNHLY and CDR2 FYNNEI. This CDR3 has 15 residues. V shed 4 bases and J shed 0 bases, with 12 bases lying between them. The CDR3 region is CASSGGTAYQETQYF. In nucleotides, the CDR3 is TGTGCCAGCAGTGGCGGGACGGCGTACCAAGAGACCCAGTACTTC.